Shown below are 23 T cell receptor beta chains from a single sample sequenced in a study of blood T cell repertoires in COVID-19. Some clones are missing from TCRdb's copy, which holds only in-frame ones; the method was immunoSEQ multiplex PCR. The table lists approximately 140,000 clones, around nine tenths of them singletons. The sequenced sample was peripheral blood. Receptor source: a man in his fifties or sixties with active or convalescent COVID-19.

This chain connects TRBV4-3 to TRBJ1-1; D remains unclear. Germline V gives CDR1 LGHNA, CDR2 YSLEER. The length of the CDR3 is 14 residues. V was clipped by 0 bases and J by 1 base, with 6 bases between them. The chain's CDR3 is CASSQDIENTEAFF. The CDR3 region has the DNA TGCGCCAGCAGCCAAGATATAGAGAACACTGAAGCTTTCTTT.

The V and J genes are TRBV16 and TRBJ1-5; TRBD1 matches 8 bases. The CDR3 spans 15 residues. Germline V gene lookup returns CDR1 KGHSY and CDR2 FQNENV. J gave up 7 bases and V 4 bases, and 9 bases lay outside the gene matches. The CDR3 here is CASSPGQGIAQPQHF. The CDR3 coding sequence is TGTGCCAGCAGCCCAGGACAGGGAATAGCGCAGCCCCAGCATTTT.

This clone was seen only a few times. The chain uses TRBV10-1 and TRBJ2-3; possible D gene TRBD2, 6 bases. Germline CDR1 is WNHNN and CDR2 is SYGVQD (reference sequence). The V end lost 2 bases, the J end lost 2 bases, and 11 bases lay between the germline ends. The CDR3 loop spans 15 amino acids. CDR3 DNA: TGCGCCAGCAGTGAGCTTAGCGGACTCACAGATACGCAGTATTTT. This translates into CASSELSGLTDTQYF.

The V and J genes are TRBV9 and TRBJ1-5; TRBD1 aligns across 7 bases. CDR3 length: 17 residues. Germline CDR1 reads SGDLS; CDR2 reads YYNGEE. V lost 4 bases, J lost 7 bases, and 17 bases stayed unmatched. CDR3 DNA: TGTGCCAGCAGCAAGAGGGACAGCCCCGCTCCGGGGCAGCCCCAGCATTTT. This codes for CASSKRDSPAPGQPQHF.

This clone was detected only once. The chain has TRBV18 and TRBJ2-5; the D gene is possibly TRBD1 (6 bases). The CDR3 sequence is 16 residues long. CDR1 is KGHSH and CDR2 is LQKENI in the germline V gene. V lost 3 bases to trimming and J lost 5 bases, with 19 bases between them. The CDR3 is CASSPGFGTPQETQYF. The CDR3 region has the DNA TGTGCCAGCTCACCTGGCTTTGGGACACCCCAGGAGACCCAGTACTTC.

This chain connects TRBV6-4 to TRBJ2-1; 9 bases agree with TRBD1. CDR3 length: 14 residues. Germline V lookup: CDR1 MRHNA, CDR2 SNTAGT. Trimming took 5 bases from V and 8 from J; bases not matched to a gene: 7. CDR3 amino acids: CASSNRGQGDEQFF. The CDR3 DNA reads as TGTGCCAGCAGTAACAGGGGGCAAGGCGATGAGCAGTTCTTC.

The rearrangement uses TRBV7-9 and TRBJ1-1; 7 positions agree with TRBD1. This CDR3 is built from 14 residues. Germline V lookup: CDR1 SEHNR, CDR2 FQNEAQ (reference sequence). Germline trimming cut 3 bases from V and 0 bases from J; bases unmatched to any gene: 1. Here the CDR3 reads CASSFDRVNTEAFF. In DNA form, the CDR3 reads TGTGCCAGCAGCTTCGACAGGGTGAACACTGAAGCTTTCTTT.

The genes are TRBV18 and TRBJ2-1; TRBD2 matches 7 bases. The germline V gene encodes CDR1 KGHSH and CDR2 LQKENI. This CDR3 has 14 amino acids. The V and J ends lost 2 bases and 7 bases, in that order; junction bases with no gene match: 5. The CDR3 protein is CASSPNPGGNEQFF. The CDR3 nucleotides read TGTGCCAGCTCACCAAATCCCGGGGGGAATGAGCAGTTCTTC.

This clone was detected only a few times. J is TRBJ2-5 and V is TRBV27; 14 bases are a match to TRBD2. The CDR3 sequence is 17 residues long. V shed 3 bases and J 3 bases; nucleotides not matched to a gene: 6. Germline V lookup: CDR1 MNHEY, CDR2 SMNVEV (reference sequence). CDR3: CASSFGGLAGVEETQYF. DNA for the CDR3: TGTGCCAGCAGTTTCGGGGGACTAGCGGGAGTGGAAGAGACCCAGTACTTC.

The J gene is TRBJ2-7, the V gene TRBV18; 11 bases map to TRBD2. Germline CDR1 and CDR2: KGHSH and LQKENI. V shed 3 bases and J 6 bases; nucleotides not matched to a gene: 7. The CDR3 is made up of 15 amino acids. DNA for the CDR3: TGTGCCAGCTCACCCCAGGGACTAGCGGAGGGCGAGCAGTACTTC. This encodes CASSPQGLAEGEQYF. Full variable domain (remainder filled in from reference TRBV18 and TRBJ2-7): NAGVMQNPRHLVRRRGQEARLRCSPMKGHSHVYWYRQLPEEGLKFMVYLQKENIIDESGMPKERFSAEFPKEGPSILRIQQVVRGDSAAYFCASSPQGLAEGEQYFGPGTRLTVT.

The CDR3 region has the DNA TGCGCCAGCAGCTTGATACAGGGCGGTCAGCCCCAGCATTTT. Its translation is CASSLIQGGQPQHF. The genes are TRBV5-1 and TRBJ1-5; maybe TRBD1 (6 bases). CDR3 length equals 14 residues. From germline, CDR1 is SGHRS and CDR2 YFSETQ. V shed 1 base and J shed 6 bases, with 11 bases lying between them.

The rearrangement links TRBV7-2 to TRBJ2-1; TRBD2 is a possible D gene (5 bases). From germline, CDR1 is SGHTA and CDR2 FQGNSA. The CDR3 has 14 amino acids. Trimming shortened V by 5 bases and J by 4 bases, and 12 bases separated the two germline ends. The CDR3 protein is CASSARAEYNEQFF. In DNA form, the CDR3 reads TGTGCCAGCAGCGCGAGAGCGGAGTACAATGAGCAGTTCTTC.

This chain connects TRBV28 to TRBJ2-5; maybe TRBD2 (8 bases). V was cut by 6 bases and J by 3 bases, with 14 bases left in between. The CDR3 runs 14 residues. In germline, CDR1 is MDHEN, CDR2 SYDVKM. The CDR3 loop is CASRLAGQKETQYF. CDR3 nucleotide sequence: TGTGCCAGCAGGTTAGCGGGACAGAAAGAGACCCAGTACTTC.

The DNA for the CDR3 is TGCGCCAGCAAAGCGGGCCCACAAGAGACCCAGTACTTC. This translates into CASKAGPQETQYF. This chain links TRBV10-2 with TRBJ2-5; a weak D match, TRBD2 (6 bases). CDR1 WSHSY and CDR2 SAAADI come from the germline V gene. The V end was cut by 7 bases, the J end by 2 bases, with 11 bases between. This CDR3 has 13 amino acids.

J is TRBJ2-7 and V is TRBV7-8, with TRBD2 identical over 13 bases. The CDR3 spans 16 residues. V shed 5 bases, J shed 6 bases, and the junction held 10 bases outside the gene matches. CDR1 and CDR2 from the germline V gene are SGHVS and FQNEAQ. CDR3 sequence reads: CASSPSGLAGAVEQYF. The CDR3 DNA follows: TGTGCCAGCAGCCCCTCAGGACTAGCGGGAGCGGTCGAGCAGTACTTC. Full variable domain (remainder filled in from reference TRBV7-8 and TRBJ2-7): GAGVSQSPRYKVAKRGQDVALRCDPISGHVSLFWYQQALGQGPEFLTYFQNEAQLDKSGLPSDRFFAERPEGSVSTLKIQRTQQEDSAVYLCASSPSGLAGAVEQYFGPGTRLTVT.

V and J are TRBV27 and TRBJ2-3; 9 nucleotides agree with TRBD1. The CDR3 spans 16 residues. The germline gives CDR1 MNHEY, CDR2 SMNVEV (reference sequence). V was pared by 7 bases and J by 0 bases, with 8 bases of the junction left unmatched. CDR3 nucleotides: TGTGCCAGCACCCTCGGGACAGGGTCTAGCACAGATACGCAGTATTTT. Translated, it gives CASTLGTGSSTDTQYF.

The rearrangement uses TRBV6-6 and TRBJ2-7; 7 bases match TRBD1. This CDR3 contains 15 residues. The J segment lost 2 bases and the V segment lost 1 base, leaving 5 bases of the junction unmatched. Looked up from germline, CDR1 is MNHNY and CDR2 is SVGAGI (reference sequence). CDR3 bases: TGTGCCAGCAGTTACTACCGGGACAGAGCCTACGAGCAGTACTTC. Translated, it gives CASSYYRDRAYEQYF.

The chain is built from TRBV6-2 or TRBV6-3 and TRBJ2-5; D uncertain. CDR1 is MNHEY and CDR2 is SVGEGT in the germline V gene. The CDR3 sequence is 10 residues long. With 5 bases removed from V and 5 bases from J, the gap between germline ends came to 3 bases. This CDR3 is CASSEETQYF. CDR3 DNA: TGTGCCAGCAGTGAGGAGACCCAGTACTTC.

V usage is TRBV29-1 and J usage is TRBJ2-1; D is undetermined. Deletions cut 2 bases from V and 8 bases from J, with 16 bases between. CDR1 is SQVTM and CDR2 is ANQGSEA in the germline V gene. There are 14 residues in the CDR3. CDR3: CSVEKAGFGDEQFF. Written as DNA, the CDR3 is TGCAGCGTTGAAAAGGCCGGATTTGGAGATGAGCAGTTCTTC.

The sample holds one count of this clone. J is TRBJ2-3 and V is TRBV9, with 8 bases fitting TRBD1. J lost 4 bases, V lost 3 bases, and 4 bases had no gene match. The germline CDR1 and CDR2 sequences are SGDLS and YYNGEE. The CDR3 is made up of 14 amino acids. CDR3 nucleotide sequence: TGTGCCAGCAGCGCAGGACAGGGTCCAGATACGCAGTATTTT. Its translation: CASSAGQGPDTQYF.

This sequence joins TRBV19 and TRBJ2-7; 9 nucleotides agree with TRBD2. In germline, CDR1 is LNHDA, CDR2 SQIVND (reference sequence). Germline trimming cut 6 bases from V and 7 bases from J; bases unmatched to any gene: 13. The CDR3 contains 15 residues. The CDR3 bases are TGTGCCAGTAGAGGATCCCGAGCGGGAGGTCGTGAGCAGTACTTC. Translation gives CASRGSRAGGREQYF.

The chain employs TRBV27 and TRBJ2-7; 7 bases align to TRBD1. The CDR3 is 13 residues long. In germline, CDR1 is MNHEY, CDR2 SMNVEV (reference sequence). V lost 1 base to trimming and J lost 4 bases; unmatched junction nucleotides: 1. CDR3 sequence: CASSLLQGYEQYF. CDR3 DNA sequence: TGTGCCAGCAGTTTATTACAGGGGTACGAGCAGTACTTC.

The chain carries TRBV5-1 and TRBJ2-1; 8 positions match TRBD1. This CDR3 comprises 16 residues. V shed 1 base, J shed 3 bases, and the junction held 6 bases outside the gene matches. CDR1 and CDR2 from the germline V gene are SGHRS and YFSETQ. CDR3 sequence reads: CASSLPTGANYNEQFF. The CDR3 region has the DNA TGCGCCAGCAGCTTGCCGACAGGGGCCAACTACAATGAGCAGTTCTTC.